These 29 T cell receptor beta chains came from one sample sequenced in a study of human T cells and chemical hapten exposure. The authors extracted total RNA from unfractionated whole blood. Via MiXCR, TCRdb re-called the 5' RACE reads, giving one row per CDR3 protein. The data hold roughly 120,000 distinct CDR3 sequences, with 15% to 20% observed a single time. The source of these receptors is a human donor in good health.

This chain links TRBV28 with TRBJ2-2; possibly TRBD2 for D (5 bases). This CDR3 is built from 15 residues. The germline gives CDR1 MDHEN, CDR2 SYDVKM. V was clipped by 5 bases and J by 6 bases, with 16 bases between them. The CDR3 region is CASSAGGGRAGELFF. CDR3 nucleotides: TGTGCCAGCAGTGCAGGCGGAGGTAGGGCCGGGGAGCTGTTTTTT.

This clonotype turned up a few times. A junction boundary mismatches the germline segment, possibly from a read error. CDR3 protein: CSGEGSAYGELFF. CDR3 coding DNA: TGCAGCGGTGAAGGATCTGCTTACGGGGAGCTGTTTTTT. V gene TRBV29-1 combines with J gene TRBJ2-2; D is undetermined. This CDR3 spans 13 amino acids. CDR1 and CDR2 (germline): SQVTM, ANQGSEA.

This chain connects TRBV6-1 to TRBJ1-3; D is uncertain. CDR1 is MNHNS and CDR2 is SASEGT in the germline V gene. This CDR3 contains 18 residues. Trimming pared 0 bases from V and 0 bases from J, leaving 15 bases between. The DNA for the CDR3 is TGTGCCAGCAGTGAAGCACGAGGTCAAATCCACTCTGGAAACACCATATATTTT. Its translation: CASSEARGQIHSGNTIYF.

This clonotype has a handful of counts. V gene TRBV28 combines with J gene TRBJ2-6; the match to TRBD2 covers 7 bases. CDR1 is MDHEN, CDR2 SYDVKM, per germline. The CDR3 is made up of 17 amino acids. V was clipped by 6 bases and J by 4 bases; unmatched bases: 12. CDR3 bases: TGTGCCAGCAGCCCCCAGAGGGGAGGGCCCGGGGCCAACGTCCTGACTTTC. It specifies CASSPQRGGPGANVLTF. The full variable domain, rest sourced from reference TRBV28 and TRBJ2-6, is DVKVTQSSRYLVKRTGEKVFLECVQDMDHENMFWYRQDPGLGLRLIYFSYDVKMKEKGDIPEGYSVSREKKERFSLILESASTNQTSMYLCASSPQRGGPGANVLTFGAGSRLTVL.

The sample holds a few counts of this clonotype. This rearrangement joins TRBV6-5 to TRBJ2-7; 8 nucleotides align to TRBD2. V lost 7 bases to trimming and J lost 3 bases; unmatched junction nucleotides: 5. Germline lookup yields CDR1 MNHEY and CDR2 SVGAGI. CDR3 length: 13 residues. CDR3 region: CASTPGGFYEQYF. DNA of the CDR3: TGTGCCAGCACTCCGGGGGGGTTCTACGAGCAGTACTTC.

The chain carries TRBV29-1 and TRBJ2-3; TRBD2 matches 14 bases. V lost 2 bases, J lost 6 bases, and 10 bases stayed unmatched. This CDR3 contains 17 residues. Germline CDR1 SQVTM, CDR2 ANQGSEA. CDR3: CSVENLGLAGGGDTQYF. Written as DNA, the CDR3 is TGCAGCGTTGAAAATCTCGGACTAGCGGGAGGAGGTGATACGCAGTATTTT.

The rearrangement joins TRBV7-2 to TRBJ2-1; TRBD2 aligns across 12 bases. The V segment lost 6 bases and the J segment 5 bases; nucleotides outside the gene matches: 8. Per the germline V gene, CDR1 is SGHTA and CDR2 is FQGNSA. This CDR3 comprises 16 residues. The chain's CDR3 is CASSDRTSGTNNEQFF. The CDR3 DNA reads TGTGCCAGCAGTGACCGGACTAGCGGGACCAACAATGAGCAGTTCTTC.

The V and J genes are TRBV14 and TRBJ1-5; D remains ambiguous. The CDR3 consists of 14 residues. Trimming left V 10 bases short and J 8 bases short, with 21 bases between. From germline, CDR1 is SGHDN and CDR2 FVKESK. CDR3 amino acids: CATIKRAIKEPQHF. The CDR3 coding sequence is TGTGCCACGATAAAAAGGGCGATTAAGGAGCCCCAGCATTTT.

This chain uses TRBV28 with TRBJ2-2, with D unresolved. The germline CDR1 and CDR2 sequences are MDHEN and SYDVKM. The V and J ends lost 4 bases and 8 bases respectively, with 17 bases between them. This CDR3 is 15 amino acids long. The CDR3 nucleotides read TGTGCCAGCAGTTCTACCGGGCCTTTTCCGGGGGAGCTGTTTTTT. This translates into CASSSTGPFPGELFF. Full variable domain (remainder filled in from reference TRBV28 and TRBJ2-2): DVKVTQSSRYLVKRTGEKVFLECVQDMDHENMFWYRQDPGLGLRLIYFSYDVKMKEKGDIPEGYSVSREKKERFSLILESASTNQTSMYLCASSSTGPFPGELFFGEGSRLTVL.

This clonotype has only a few counts. The chain recombines TRBV5-1 with TRBJ2-1; TRBD1 aligns across 7 bases. Germline lookup yields CDR1 SGHRS and CDR2 YFSETQ. CDR3 length equals 16 residues. Unmatched junction bases numbered 12, after V lost 4 bases and J lost 5 bases. Here the CDR3 DNA reads TGCGCCAGCAGCCCGGGGCGCAGGGGGACGAACAATGAGCAGTTCTTC. The encoded protein is CASSPGRRGTNNEQFF.

This clonotype was seen only once. The chain carries TRBV4-1 and TRBJ2-7; 8 nucleotides agree with TRBD2. V shed 0 bases, J shed 0 bases, and the junction held 4 bases outside the gene matches. Germline values: CDR1 MGHRA, CDR2 YSYEKL. The CDR3 is made up of 16 amino acids. As DNA, the CDR3 is TGCGCCAGCAGCCAAGATCTAAGCGGGAGCTCCTACGAGCAGTACTTC. This gives the protein CASSQDLSGSSYEQYF.

Here the CDR3 reads CASSLGGVNNYGYTF. The CDR3 nucleotides read TGTGCCAGCAGTCTAGGGGGCGTCAATAACTATGGCTACACCTTC. The V call is TRBV7-2, the J call TRBJ1-2; TRBD1 matches at 7 bases. V shed 6 bases, J shed 1 base, and the junction held 8 bases outside the gene matches. There are 15 residues in the CDR3. Germline-derived CDR1 and CDR2 are SGHTA and FQGNSA.

This rearrangement joins TRBV6-5 to TRBJ2-7, with D possibly matching TRBD1 (6 bases). Looked up from germline, CDR1 is MNHEY and CDR2 is SVGAGI. This CDR3 comprises 12 residues. The germline V and J ends were trimmed by 6 bases and 12 bases, with 18 bases remaining between them. DNA for the CDR3: TGTGCCAGCAGCCCAACGACCGGGACATGGTACTTC. This codes for CASSPTTGTWYF.

This clonotype was detected a few times. The chain couples TRBV4-1 to TRBJ2-5; 7 bases line up with TRBD2. Germline V lookup: CDR1 MGHRA, CDR2 YSYEKL. Losses at the gene ends were 1 base for V and 5 bases for J; bases not matched to a gene: 4. This CDR3 has 14 residues. This chain's CDR3 is CASSQGLAYETQYF. CDR3 nucleotides: TGCGCCAGCAGCCAAGGACTAGCTTATGAGACCCAGTACTTC.

This clonotype was observed a few times. The chain links TRBV5-1 to TRBJ2-3, with 7 bases that match TRBD2. Germline CDR1 is SGHRS and CDR2 is YFSETQ. The V gene end was trimmed by 0 bases and the J gene end by 4 bases; junction bases not matched to a gene: 2. The CDR3 totals 14 residues. Here the CDR3 DNA reads TGCGCCAGCAGCTTGGTGGCGGGAGCAGATACGCAGTATTTT. The encoded protein is CASSLVAGADTQYF.

The J gene is TRBJ2-7, the V gene TRBV2, with D possibly TRBD2 on 5 matching bases. Germline CDR1 SNHLY, CDR2 FYNNEI. CDR3 length equals 12 residues. Trimming pared 6 bases from V and 3 bases from J, leaving 9 bases between. The CDR3 DNA reads as TGTGCCAGCAGCTCCGGGGACTACGAGCAGTACTTC. Its translation is CASSSGDYEQYF. The full variable domain, its missing parts supplied by reference TRBV2 and TRBJ2-7, is EPEVTQTPSHQVTQMGQEVILRCVPISNHLYFYWYRQILGQKVEFLVSFYNNEISEKSEIFDDQFSVERPDGSNFTLKIRSTKLEDSAMYFCASSSGDYEQYFGPGTRLTVT.

The V gene is TRBV29-1, the J gene TRBJ1-1; TRBD1 is a possible D gene (5 bases). The V end was cut by 7 bases, the J end by 4 bases, with 13 bases between. This CDR3 comprises 12 residues. CDR1 is SQVTM and CDR2 is ANQGSEA in the germline V gene. CDR3 loop: CSGRDGFTEAFF. For the CDR3, the DNA is TGCAGCGGACGGGACGGATTCACTGAAGCTTTCTTT.

The chain couples TRBV24-1 to TRBJ2-1; 9 bases match TRBD2. The CDR3 is 16 residues long. V shed 3 bases and J 4 bases; nucleotides not matched to a gene: 6. Germline CDR1 KGHDR, CDR2 SFDVKD. The CDR3 nucleotides read TGTGCCACCAGTGATCGTACTAGCGGGCAATACAATGAGCAGTTCTTC. Its protein product is CATSDRTSGQYNEQFF.

This clonotype occurred a few times. The rearrangement joins TRBV13 to TRBJ1-2; TRBD1 matches at 8 bases. Looked up from germline, CDR1 is PRHDT and CDR2 is FYEKMQ (reference sequence). This CDR3 comprises 15 residues. V shed 5 bases and J 4 bases; nucleotides not matched to a gene: 9. The CDR3 nucleotides read TGTGCCAGCAGCGCCTGGGACAGGCTTAGCTATGGCTACACCTTC. Its protein product is CASSAWDRLSYGYTF.

This clonotype was recorded a few times. DNA for the CDR3: TGTGCCAGCAGCTTAGGACTCCTTGGGGTCCTGACTTTC. This codes for CASSLGLLGVLTF. The chain couples TRBV7-2 to TRBJ2-6; D not resolved. This CDR3 has 13 residues. V dropped 1 base and J dropped 13 bases, with 11 bases sitting between them. CDR1 is SGHTA and CDR2 is FQGNSA in the germline V gene.

This clonotype came up many times. V and J are TRBV20-1 and TRBJ2-3; 7 nucleotides align to TRBD1. The CDR3 loop spans 14 amino acids. Germline V CDR1 and CDR2: DFQATT, SNEGSKA (reference sequence). V lost 6 bases and J lost 5; bases outside the gene matches: 11. CDR3 protein: CSAHDREEGDTQYF. CDR3 sequence (DNA): TGCAGTGCCCACGACAGGGAAGAAGGAGATACGCAGTATTTT.

This clonotype was observed a handful of times. This chain joins TRBV9 and TRBJ2-3, with 7 bases fitting TRBD1. V dropped 5 bases and J dropped 2; count of bases not matched to a gene: 8. The CDR3 runs to 15 residues. Germline V gene data show CDR1 as SGDLS and CDR2 as YYNGEE. The chain's CDR3 is CASSVRQGSTDTQYF. As DNA, the CDR3 is TGTGCCAGCAGTGTTCGACAGGGCTCCACAGATACGCAGTATTTT.

In this sample, this clonotype turned up a few times. V gene TRBV5-1 combines with J gene TRBJ1-5, with unresolved D. CDR1 is SGHRS and CDR2 is YFSETQ in the germline V gene. The CDR3 is made up of 15 amino acids. The V and J ends lost 4 bases and 7 bases respectively, with 18 bases between them. For the CDR3, the DNA is TGCGCCAGCAGCCCGGCCGGGAGGGTTGAACAGCCCCAGCATTTT. Translating gives CASSPAGRVEQPQHF.

In its sample, this clonotype was seen a few times. The J gene is TRBJ2-1, the V gene TRBV14; TRBD1 matches at 10 bases. Trimming removed 1 base from V and 3 bases from J; junction bases left unmatched: 6. In germline, CDR1 is SGHDN, CDR2 FVKESK. The CDR3 loop spans 17 amino acids. The CDR3 loop is CASSQGRGTGVYNEQFF. The CDR3 DNA reads TGTGCCAGCAGCCAAGGCCGGGGGACAGGGGTCTACAATGAGCAGTTCTTC.

The chain joins TRBV20-1 to TRBJ2-3; TRBD2 matches 8 bases. This CDR3 region has 17 residues. Germline V gene sequence: CDR1 DFQATT, CDR2 SNEGSKA (reference sequence). Trimming removed 1 base from V and 5 bases from J; junction bases left unmatched: 14. CDR3: CSARVESGSTLVDTQYF. As DNA, the CDR3 is TGCAGTGCTAGAGTAGAGAGCGGGAGTACTTTGGTAGATACGCAGTATTTT.

This clonotype has only a few counts. The CDR3 nucleotides are TGTGCCAGCAGCACGGGACAGGGTTCTGCGAGAAACACCATATATTTT. It specifies CASSTGQGSARNTIYF. The V gene is TRBV12-3 or TRBV12-4, the J gene TRBJ1-3; 9 nucleotides match TRBD1. J gave up 5 bases and V 6 bases, and 11 bases lay outside the gene matches. CDR3 length equals 16 residues.

This chain connects TRBV28 to TRBJ2-7; 9 positions match TRBD1. This CDR3 spans 15 amino acids. Germline CDR1 is MDHEN and CDR2 is SYDVKM. Losses at the gene ends were 5 bases for V and 0 bases for J; bases not matched to a gene: 5. CDR3 region: CASSRDRASSYEQYF. DNA of the CDR3: TGTGCCAGCAGTCGGGACAGGGCAAGCTCCTACGAGCAGTACTTC. Variable domain in full (rest from reference TRBV28 and TRBJ2-7): DVKVTQSSRYLVKRTGEKVFLECVQDMDHENMFWYRQDPGLGLRLIYFSYDVKMKEKGDIPEGYSVSREKKERFSLILESASTNQTSMYLCASSRDRASSYEQYFGPGTRLTVT.

The rearrangement links TRBV20-1 to TRBJ2-1; D is possibly TRBD1 or TRBD2 (5 bases each). CDR1 DFQATT and CDR2 SNEGSKA come from the germline V gene (reference sequence). The CDR3 consists of 14 residues. The V gene lost 3 bases and the J gene lost 7 bases, with 16 bases spanning the gap. CDR3 loop: CSASARGLWNEQFF. The DNA for the CDR3 is TGCAGTGCTAGTGCCCGGGGCCTGTGGAATGAGCAGTTCTTC.

This clonotype occurred a few times. The rearrangement links TRBV28 to TRBJ2-4; TRBD1 is a possible D gene (5 bases). V lost 2 bases, J lost 0 bases, and 17 bases lay in between. Germline CDR1 is MDHEN and CDR2 is SYDVKM. CDR3 size: 18 residues. The CDR3 DNA follows: TGTGCCAGCAGTTTAAAAAGGGGTGACGGTTTAGCCAAAAACATTCAGTACTTC. As protein: CASSLKRGDGLAKNIQYF. Full variable domain (remainder filled in from reference TRBV28 and TRBJ2-4): DVKVTQSSRYLVKRTGEKVFLECVQDMDHENMFWYRQDPGLGLRLIYFSYDVKMKEKGDIPEGYSVSREKKERFSLILESASTNQTSMYLCASSLKRGDGLAKNIQYFGAGTRLSVL.